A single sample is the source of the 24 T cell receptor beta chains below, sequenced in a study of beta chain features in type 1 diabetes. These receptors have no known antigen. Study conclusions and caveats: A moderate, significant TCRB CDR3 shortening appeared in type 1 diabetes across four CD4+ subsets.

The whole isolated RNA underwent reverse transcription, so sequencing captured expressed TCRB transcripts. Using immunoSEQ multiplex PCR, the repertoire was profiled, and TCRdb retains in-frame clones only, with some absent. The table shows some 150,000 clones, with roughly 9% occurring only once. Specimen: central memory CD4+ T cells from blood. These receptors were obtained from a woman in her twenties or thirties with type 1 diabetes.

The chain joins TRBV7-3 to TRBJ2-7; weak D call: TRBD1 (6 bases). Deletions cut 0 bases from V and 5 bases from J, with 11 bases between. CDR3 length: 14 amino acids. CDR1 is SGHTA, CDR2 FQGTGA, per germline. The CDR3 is CASSLTSTGNEQYF. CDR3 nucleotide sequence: TGTGCCAGCAGCTTAACCTCTACAGGGAACGAGCAGTACTTC. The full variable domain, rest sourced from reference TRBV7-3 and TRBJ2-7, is GAGVSQTPSNKVTEKGKYVELRCDPISGHTALYWYRQSLGQGPEFLIYFQGTGAADDSGLPNDRFFAVRPEGSVSTLKIQRTERGDSAVYLCASSLTSTGNEQYFGPGTRLTVT.

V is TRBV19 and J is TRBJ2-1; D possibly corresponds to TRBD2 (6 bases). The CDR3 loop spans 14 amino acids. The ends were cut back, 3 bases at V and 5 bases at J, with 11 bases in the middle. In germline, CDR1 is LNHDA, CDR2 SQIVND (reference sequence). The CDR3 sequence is CASSMWEEHNEQFF. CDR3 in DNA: TGTGCCAGTAGTATGTGGGAGGAACACAATGAGCAGTTCTTC.

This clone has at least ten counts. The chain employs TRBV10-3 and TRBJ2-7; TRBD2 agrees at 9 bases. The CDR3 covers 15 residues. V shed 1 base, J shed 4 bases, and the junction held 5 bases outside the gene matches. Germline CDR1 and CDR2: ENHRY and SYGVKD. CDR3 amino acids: CAISELAGEGYEQYF. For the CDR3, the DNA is TGTGCCATCAGTGAGTTAGCGGGAGAGGGATACGAGCAGTACTTC.

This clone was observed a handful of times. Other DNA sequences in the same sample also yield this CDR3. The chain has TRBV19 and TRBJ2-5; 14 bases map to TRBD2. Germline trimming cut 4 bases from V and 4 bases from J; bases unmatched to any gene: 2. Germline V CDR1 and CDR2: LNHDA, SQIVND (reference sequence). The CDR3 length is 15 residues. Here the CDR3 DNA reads TGTGCCAGTAGTAGAGGACTAGCGGGAGGAGAGACCCAGTACTTC. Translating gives CASSRGLAGGETQYF.

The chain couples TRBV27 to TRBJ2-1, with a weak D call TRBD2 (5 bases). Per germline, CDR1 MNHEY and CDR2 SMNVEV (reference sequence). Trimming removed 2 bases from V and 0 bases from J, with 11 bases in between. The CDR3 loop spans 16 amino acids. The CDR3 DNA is TGTGCCAGCAGTTTAGGAGGCGGACGCTCCTACAATGAGCAGTTCTTC. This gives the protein CASSLGGGRSYNEQFF.

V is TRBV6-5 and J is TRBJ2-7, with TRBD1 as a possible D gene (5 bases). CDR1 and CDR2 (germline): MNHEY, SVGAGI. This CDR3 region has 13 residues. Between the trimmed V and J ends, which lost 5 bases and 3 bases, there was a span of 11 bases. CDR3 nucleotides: TGTGCCAGCAGTCCAGACAGCCACTACGAGCAGTACTTC. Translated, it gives CASSPDSHYEQYF.

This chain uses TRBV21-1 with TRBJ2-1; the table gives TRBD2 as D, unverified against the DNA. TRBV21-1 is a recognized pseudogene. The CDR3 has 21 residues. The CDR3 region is CASSTYPHGTSGRAPYNEQFF. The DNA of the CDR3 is TGTGCCAGCAGCACATACCCCCATGGGACTAGCGGGAGGGCCCCCTACAATGAGCAGTTCTTC.

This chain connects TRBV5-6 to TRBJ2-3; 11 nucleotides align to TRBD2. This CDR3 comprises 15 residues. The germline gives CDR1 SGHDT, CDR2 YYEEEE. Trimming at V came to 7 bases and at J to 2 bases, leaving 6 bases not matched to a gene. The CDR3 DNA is TGTGCCAGCCTTCCGGGACTAGCGGACACAGATACGCAGTATTTT. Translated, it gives CASLPGLADTDTQYF.

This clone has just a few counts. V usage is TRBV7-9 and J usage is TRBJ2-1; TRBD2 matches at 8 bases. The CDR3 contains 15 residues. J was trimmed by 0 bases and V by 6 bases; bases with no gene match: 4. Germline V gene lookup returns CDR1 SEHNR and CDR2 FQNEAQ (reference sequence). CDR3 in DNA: TGTGCCAGCAGGTACAGCGGGAGCTCCTACAATGAGCAGTTCTTC. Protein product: CASRYSGSSYNEQFF.

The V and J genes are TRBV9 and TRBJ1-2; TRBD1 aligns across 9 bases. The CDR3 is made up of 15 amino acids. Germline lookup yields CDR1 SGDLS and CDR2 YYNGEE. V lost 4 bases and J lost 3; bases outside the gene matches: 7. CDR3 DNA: TGTGCCAGCAGCATCACAGGGGGCGCATACTATGGCTACACCTTC. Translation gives CASSITGGAYYGYTF.

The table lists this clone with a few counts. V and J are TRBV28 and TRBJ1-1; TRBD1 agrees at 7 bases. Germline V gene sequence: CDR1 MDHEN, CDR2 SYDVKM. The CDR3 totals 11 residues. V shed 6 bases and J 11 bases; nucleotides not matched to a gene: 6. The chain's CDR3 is CASSLTGAAFF. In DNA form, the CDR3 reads TGTGCCAGCAGCCTAACAGGGGCGGCTTTCTTT. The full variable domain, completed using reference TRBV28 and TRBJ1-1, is DVKVTQSSRYLVKRTGEKVFLECVQDMDHENMFWYRQDPGLGLRLIYFSYDVKMKEKGDIPEGYSVSREKKERFSLILESASTNQTSMYLCASSLTGAAFFGQGTRLTVV.

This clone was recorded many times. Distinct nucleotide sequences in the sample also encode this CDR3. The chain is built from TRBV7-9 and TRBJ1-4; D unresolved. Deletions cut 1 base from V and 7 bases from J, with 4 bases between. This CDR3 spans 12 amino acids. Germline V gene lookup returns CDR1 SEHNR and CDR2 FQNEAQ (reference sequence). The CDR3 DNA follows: TGTGCCAGCAGCTTAGTCCGTGAAAAACTGTTTTTT. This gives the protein CASSLVREKLFF.

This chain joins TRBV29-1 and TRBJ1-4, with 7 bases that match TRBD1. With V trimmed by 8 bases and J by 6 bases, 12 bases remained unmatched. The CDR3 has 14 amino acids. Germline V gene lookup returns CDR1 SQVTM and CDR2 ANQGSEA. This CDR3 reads CSTRQGGPDEKLFF. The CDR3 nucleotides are TGCAGCACAAGGCAGGGGGGCCCGGATGAAAAACTGTTTTTT.

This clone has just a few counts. CDR3 sequence: CASSVSGGYTYEQYF. The CDR3 DNA reads TGTGCCAGCAGCGTATCCGGCGGCTACACTTACGAGCAGTACTTC. This rearrangement joins TRBV9 to TRBJ2-7; D unresolved. Trimming removed 1 base from V and 4 bases from J, with 15 bases in between. CDR3 length equals 15 residues. CDR1 and CDR2 from the germline V gene are SGDLS and YYNGEE.

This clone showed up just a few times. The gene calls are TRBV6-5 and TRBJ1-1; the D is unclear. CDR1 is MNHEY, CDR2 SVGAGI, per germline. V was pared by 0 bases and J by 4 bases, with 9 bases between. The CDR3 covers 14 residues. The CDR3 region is CASSYSRGGTEAFF. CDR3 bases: TGTGCCAGCAGTTACTCGCGGGGTGGCACTGAAGCTTTCTTT.

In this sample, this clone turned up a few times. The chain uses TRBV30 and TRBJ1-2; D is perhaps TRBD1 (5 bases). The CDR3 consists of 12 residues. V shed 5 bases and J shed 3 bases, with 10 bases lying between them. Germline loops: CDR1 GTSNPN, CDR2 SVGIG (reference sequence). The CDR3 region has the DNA TGTGCCTGGGCGGGGGGATACTATGGCTACACCTTC. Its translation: CAWAGGYYGYTF.

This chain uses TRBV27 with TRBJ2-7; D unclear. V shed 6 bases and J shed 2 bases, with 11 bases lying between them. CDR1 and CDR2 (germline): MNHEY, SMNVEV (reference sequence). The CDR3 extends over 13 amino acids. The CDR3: CASSPLAPYEQYF. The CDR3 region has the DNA TGTGCCAGCAGCCCTTTAGCACCCTACGAGCAGTACTTC.

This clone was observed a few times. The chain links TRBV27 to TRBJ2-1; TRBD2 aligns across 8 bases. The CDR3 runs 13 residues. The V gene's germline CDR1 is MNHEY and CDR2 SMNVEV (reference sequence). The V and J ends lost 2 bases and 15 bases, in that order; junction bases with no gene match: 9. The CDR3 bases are TGTGCCAGCAGTTTAGTACGGGAGGGCCTGGGGTTCTTC. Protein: CASSLVREGLGFF.

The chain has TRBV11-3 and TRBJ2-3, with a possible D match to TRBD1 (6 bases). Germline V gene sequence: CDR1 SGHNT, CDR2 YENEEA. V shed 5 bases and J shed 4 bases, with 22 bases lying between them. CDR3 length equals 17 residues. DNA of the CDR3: TGTGCCAGCAGCCACATACAGGGACGGGGCGACCCAGATACGCAGTATTTT. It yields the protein CASSHIQGRGDPDTQYF.

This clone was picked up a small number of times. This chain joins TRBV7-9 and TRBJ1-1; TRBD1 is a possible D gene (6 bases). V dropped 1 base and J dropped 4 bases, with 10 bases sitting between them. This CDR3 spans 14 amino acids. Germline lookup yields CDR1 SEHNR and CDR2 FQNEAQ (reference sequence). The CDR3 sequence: CASSLEGGGTEAFF. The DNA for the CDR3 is TGTGCCAGCAGCTTAGAGGGGGGGGGCACTGAAGCTTTCTTT.

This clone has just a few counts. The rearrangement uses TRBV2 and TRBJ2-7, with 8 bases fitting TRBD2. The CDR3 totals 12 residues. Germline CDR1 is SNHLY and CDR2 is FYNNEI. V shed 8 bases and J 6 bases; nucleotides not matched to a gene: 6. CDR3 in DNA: TGTGCCAGCTCCGACAGCGGGGGCGAGCAGTACTTC. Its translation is CASSDSGGEQYF.

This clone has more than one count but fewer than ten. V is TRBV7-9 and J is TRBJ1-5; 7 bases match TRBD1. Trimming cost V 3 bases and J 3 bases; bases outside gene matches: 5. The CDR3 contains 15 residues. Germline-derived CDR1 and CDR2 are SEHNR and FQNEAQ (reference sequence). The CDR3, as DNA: TGTGCCAGCAGCTTCTACAGGGGAGACAATCAGCCCCAGCATTTT. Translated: CASSFYRGDNQPQHF.

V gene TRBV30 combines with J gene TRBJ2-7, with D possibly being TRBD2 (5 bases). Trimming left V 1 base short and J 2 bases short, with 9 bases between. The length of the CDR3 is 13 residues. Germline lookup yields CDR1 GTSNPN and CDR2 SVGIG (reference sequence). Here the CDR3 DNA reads TGTGCCTGGAGTGACGGGGTGGCCTACGAGCAGTACTTC. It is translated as CAWSDGVAYEQYF.

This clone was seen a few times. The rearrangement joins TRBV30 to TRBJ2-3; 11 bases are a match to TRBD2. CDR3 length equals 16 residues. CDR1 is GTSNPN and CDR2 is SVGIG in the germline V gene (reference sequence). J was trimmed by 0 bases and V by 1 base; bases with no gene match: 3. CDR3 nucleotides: TGTGCCTGGAGTGGGGGACTAGCGGCAAGCACAGATACGCAGTATTTT. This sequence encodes CAWSGGLAASTDTQYF.